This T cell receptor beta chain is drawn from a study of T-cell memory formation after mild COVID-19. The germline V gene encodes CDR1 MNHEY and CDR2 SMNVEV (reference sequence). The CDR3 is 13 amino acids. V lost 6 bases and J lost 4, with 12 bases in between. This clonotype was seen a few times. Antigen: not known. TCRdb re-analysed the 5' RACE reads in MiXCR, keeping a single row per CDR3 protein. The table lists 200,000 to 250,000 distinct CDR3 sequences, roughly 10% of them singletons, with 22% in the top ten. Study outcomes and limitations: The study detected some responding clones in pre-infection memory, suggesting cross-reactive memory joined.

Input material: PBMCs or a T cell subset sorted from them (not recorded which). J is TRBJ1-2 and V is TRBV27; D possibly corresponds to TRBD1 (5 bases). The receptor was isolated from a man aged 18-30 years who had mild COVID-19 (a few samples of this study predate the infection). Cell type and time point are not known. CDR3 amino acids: CASRPTGLYGYTF. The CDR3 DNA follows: TGTGCCAGCAGGCCTACAGGACTCTATGGCTACACCTTC.